The rows below give T cell receptor beta chains drawn from one sample of a study of T-cell reconstitution after alpha-beta-depleted transplantation in children. Each CDR3 protein is one row after TCRdb ran MiXCR on the PCR reads. Of 450,000 to 500,000 distinct CDR3 sequences listed, approximately 12% are singletons. This sample comprised PBMCs from the stem cell graft donor, obtained from the stem cell graft. These receptor sequences come from a human donor who donated a stem cell graft to a child with combined immunodeficiency. Each CDR3 is given with its conserved first and last residue. A D gene is named only where the DNA matches it firmly. The size field is filled for only some rows; it gives once, few, many or a size class.

j_call	clone_size	d_call	v_call	cdr3_nt	cdr3_aa
TRBJ2-7	many	NA	TRBV3-1	TGTGCCAGCAGCCAAGCTGGAGAGCAGTACTTC	CASSQAGEQYF
TRBJ1-5	few	TRBD1	TRBV7-2	TGTGCCAGCAGCGACAGGGTGTATAGCAATCAGCCCCAGCATTTT	CASSDRVYSNQPQHF
TRBJ2-2	many	NA	TRBV9	TGTGCCAGCAGCGTAGGGGCGAGCACCGGGGAGCTGTTTTTT	CASSVGASTGELFF
TRBJ2-2	few	NA	TRBV6-6	TGTGCCAGCAGTTACGTTCAGAACGGGGAGCTGTTTTTT	CASSYVQNGELFF
TRBJ2-5	NA	TRBD2	TRBV4-1	TGCGCCAGCAGCCCTTTAATAGCGGGGGCGGGAGAGACCCAGTACTTC	CASSPLIAGAGETQYF
TRBJ2-3	many	NA	TRBV29-1	TGCAGCTTCCGTCAGGGGACCTTCACAGATACGCAGTATTTT	CSFRQGTFTDTQYF
TRBJ2-1	many	TRBD1	TRBV18	TGTGCCAGCTCCCCCACGACAGGGGTATCCTACAATGAGCAGTTCTTC	CASSPTTGVSYNEQFF
TRBJ2-7	NA	NA	TRBV20-1	TGCAGTGCTAGAGAGTTGAACGAGCAGTACTTC	CSARELNEQYF
TRBJ1-5	many	NA	TRBV12-3/TRBV12-4	TGTGCCAGCAGTTTCTCAGGGGAGGGGGATCAGCCCCAGCATTTT	CASSFSGEGDQPQHF
TRBJ2-2	many	NA	TRBV6-2/TRBV6-3	TGTGCCAGCAGACCTCTAGGAGCCACCGGGGAGCTGTTTTTT	CASRPLGATGELFF
TRBJ2-1	many	TRBD2	TRBV12-3/TRBV12-4	TGTGCCAGCAGTTCGGGACTAGCGGGGAATGAGCAGTTCTTC	CASSSGLAGNEQFF
TRBJ2-7	few	TRBD2	TRBV30	TGTGCCTGGAGTTTGGGGAGCGGGGGGTTTGAGCAGTACTTC	CAWSLGSGGFEQYF
TRBJ1-5	NA	TRBD1	TRBV28	TGTGCCAGCAGTCCGCCCCGACAGGGAGGGAACAATCAGCCCCAGCATTTT	CASSPPRQGGNNQPQHF
TRBJ2-4	NA	TRBD2	TRBV12-3/TRBV12-4	TGTGCCAGCAAGCCGGGACTAGCGGGGGGGCGGGCCAAAAACATTCAGTACTTC	CASKPGLAGGRAKNIQYF